This T cell receptor beta chain was obtained from a study of T-cell reconstitution after alpha-beta-depleted transplantation in children. There are many counts of this clonotype. Its antigen is not identified. Trimming shortened V by 4 bases and J by 0 bases, and 13 bases separated the two germline ends. The CDR3 loop spans 15 amino acids. Germline V CDR1 and CDR2: SNHLY, FYNNEI. Study results and caveats: Several hundred graft clones that had expanded were reportedly the source of alpha-beta T cells about two months after transplant. TCRbeta diversity was high at day 60 in some patients (a result of surviving recipient T cells and thymic progenitors).

As it was prepared, the TCRbeta library received unique molecular identifiers. MiXCR, applied by TCRdb to the PCR reads, yields one record per CDR3 protein. The data show around 180,000 distinct CDR3 sequences, 11% seen once. The chain couples TRBV2 to TRBJ2-7; no reliable D call. Sequenced material: PBMCs, taken before TCRalphabeta/CD19-depleted stem cell transplant. This TCR came from a boy between 2 and 10 years old with acute myeloid leukemia, due to receive a stem cell transplant. Written as DNA, the CDR3 is TGTGCCAGCAGTGTACTGCAGGACCGCTCCTACGAGCAGTACTTC. Its protein is CASSVLQDRSYEQYF.